The clone carrying this T cell receptor beta chain was observed at least ten times. What it recognizes is unknown. The sample comes from a study of shared clonotypes between healthy human individuals. The authors split each subset's genomic DNA evenly across several immunoSEQ plates. The assay was immunoSEQ multiplex PCR, and TCRdb's table has in-frame clones only and misses some. Of about 1.1 million clones listed, 70% to 85% were seen once; the top ten hold 0.7% to 0.95%. Study results and limitations: Clonotype sharing levels among donors were expected to vary with sequencing depth.

Germline lookup yields CDR1 MDHEN and CDR2 SYDVKM. This CDR3 contains 14 residues. Deletions cut 7 bases from V and 2 bases from J, with 15 bases between. This clonotype was sampled from a man aged 18 to 35 in good health. Some clones in this sample may be carry-over from other donors' samples. The chain couples TRBV28 to TRBJ2-7; TRBD1 is a possible D gene (6 bases). Sequences were obtained from memory CD4+ T cells from PBMCs. Regarding subset: CD45RA-negative fraction. In nucleotides, the CDR3 is TGTGCCAGCAATCAATACAGGGTAGCCTACGAGCAGTACTTC. Amino acids: CASNQYRVAYEQYF.